The 19 T cell receptor beta chains given below trace back to one sample, sequenced in a study of human T cells and chemical hapten exposure. Each CDR3 protein is one row after TCRdb ran MiXCR on the 5' RACE reads. Found here are roughly 120,000 distinct CDR3 sequences, roughly 19% of them singletons; the top ten hold approximately 2.8%. Total RNA came from unfractionated whole blood. Every receptor here comes from a human donor in good health.

Only a few counts were recorded for this clonotype. The chain combines TRBV7-9 with TRBJ1-2; D may be TRBD1 (5 bases). With 2 bases removed from V and 0 bases from J, the gap between germline ends came to 7 bases. The CDR3 totals 14 residues. Germline lookup yields CDR1 SEHNR and CDR2 FQNEAQ (reference sequence). Here the CDR3 reads CASSLKGSNYGYTF. The CDR3 DNA sequence: TGTGCCAGCAGCTTAAAGGGGTCTAACTATGGCTACACCTTC. The variable domain in full, with the rest retrieved from reference TRBV7-9 and TRBJ1-2, is DTGVSQNPRHKITKRGQNVTFRCDPISEHNRLYWYRQTLGQGPEFLTYFQNEAQLEKSRLLSDRFSAERPKGSFSTLEIQRTEQGDSAMYLCASSLKGSNYGYTFGSGTRLTVV.

The chain is built from TRBV4-1 and TRBJ1-5, with D perhaps TRBD1 (5 bases). The CDR3 has 18 residues. V was trimmed by 1 base and J by 4 bases, leaving 20 bases between them. CDR1 and CDR2 from the germline V gene are MGHRA and YSYEKL. CDR3 amino acids: CASSQAGMLGGGNQPQHF. In DNA form, the CDR3 reads TGCGCCAGCAGCCAAGCCGGGATGCTTGGGGGGGGGAATCAGCCCCAGCATTTT.

In regard to this clonotype: The junction shows a germline mismatch at one end, possibly a read error. The chain uses TRBV24-1 and TRBJ2-7; D is tentatively TRBD1 or TRBD2 (5 bases each). The V gene's germline CDR1 is KGHDR and CDR2 SFDVKD. This CDR3 contains 15 residues. CDR3 in amino acids: CVTSDPHGTGYEQYF. CDR3 DNA: TGTGTCACCAGTGATCCCCACGGGACCGGCTACGAGCAGTACTTC.

V is TRBV5-1 and J is TRBJ1-6, with 9 bases matching TRBD1. Per germline, CDR1 SGHRS and CDR2 YFSETQ. This CDR3 comprises 14 residues. V gave up 0 bases and J gave up 10 bases; unmatched junction bases: 2. The CDR3 DNA reads as TGCGCCAGCAGCTTGGGGACAGGGGTATCACCCCTCCACTTT. Translated: CASSLGTGVSPLHF.

V and J are TRBV28 and TRBJ2-7; D gene unclear. V lost 7 bases and J lost 5, with 15 bases in between. The CDR3 runs 13 residues. Per the germline V gene, CDR1 is MDHEN and CDR2 is SYDVKM. Here the CDR3 DNA reads TGTGCCAGCAATAGTCCTCAAAGCCACGAGCAGTACTTC. This sequence encodes CASNSPQSHEQYF.

This clonotype was picked up a small number of times. The rearrangement uses TRBV19 and TRBJ2-1, with D unclear. Germline V gene lookup returns CDR1 LNHDA and CDR2 SQIVND (reference sequence). V shed 7 bases and J shed 4 bases, with 11 bases lying between them. The CDR3 has 13 residues. The CDR3 sequence: CASNRVGYNEQFF. The CDR3 DNA reads as TGTGCCAGTAACCGGGTTGGGTACAATGAGCAGTTCTTC.

The rearrangement joins TRBV11-2 to TRBJ1-6, with TRBD1 matching over 8 bases. Germline assignment: CDR1 SGHAT and CDR2 FQNNGV. J lost 4 bases, V lost 4 bases, and 6 bases had no gene match. This CDR3 spans 16 amino acids. Here the CDR3 reads CASSYHDRGYNSPLHF. CDR3 DNA: TGTGCCAGCAGCTACCATGACAGGGGATATAATTCACCCCTCCACTTT.

This clonotype was seen a few times. The CDR3 is CATSDPRGPDQPQHF. The CDR3 nucleotides are TGTGCCACCAGTGATCCCCGGGGCCCGGATCAGCCCCAGCATTTT. The chain joins TRBV24-1 to TRBJ1-5, with a possible D match to TRBD1 (5 bases). Germline CDR1 reads KGHDR; CDR2 reads SFDVKD. V lost 3 bases to trimming and J lost 5 bases, with 13 bases between them. This CDR3 region has 15 residues.

This clonotype was observed a handful of times. The chain is built from TRBV3-1 and TRBJ1-2; the match to TRBD1 covers 9 bases. The CDR3 contains 14 residues. In germline, CDR1 is LGHDT, CDR2 YNNKEL (reference sequence). V lost 5 bases and J lost 7; bases outside the gene matches: 8. The CDR3: CASSFTGGAFGYTF. The CDR3 DNA sequence: TGTGCCAGCAGCTTCACAGGGGGCGCGTTTGGCTACACCTTC.

This sequence joins TRBV12-3 or TRBV12-4 and TRBJ2-5; D could derive from TRBD1 or TRBD2 (5 bases each). There are 14 residues in the CDR3. Trimming cost V 5 bases and J 1 base, with 11 bases left between them. DNA of the CDR3: TGTGCCAGCAGTCCGGGACCAAGCCAAGAGACCCAGTACTTC. As protein: CASSPGPSQETQYF.

This rearrangement joins TRBV5-1 to TRBJ2-2; no reliable D call. The germline CDR1 and CDR2 sequences are SGHRS and YFSETQ. Deletions cut 0 bases from V and 0 bases from J, with 6 bases between. This CDR3 contains 15 residues. For the CDR3, the DNA is TGCGCCAGCAGCTTGGACAGACCGAACACCGGGGAGCTGTTTTTT. Residues: CASSLDRPNTGELFF.

The sample holds a few counts of this clonotype. The chain has TRBV27 and TRBJ1-2; the D gene is possibly TRBD1 (5 bases). Germline loops: CDR1 MNHEY, CDR2 SMNVEV (reference sequence). Trimming cost V 5 bases and J 4 bases, with 14 bases left between them. The length of the CDR3 is 14 residues. The chain's CDR3 is CASSAIIDSYGYTF. CDR3 bases: TGTGCCAGCAGTGCGATAATAGACAGCTATGGCTACACCTTC.

The chain recombines TRBV24-1 with TRBJ2-2; D might be TRBD1 (6 bases). Germline assignment: CDR1 KGHDR and CDR2 SFDVKD. V lost 8 bases, J lost 3 bases, and 9 bases lay in between. CDR3 size: 13 residues. The CDR3 DNA reads TGTGCCACCAAGGGGGTGGACACCGGGGAGCTGTTTTTT. Its protein is CATKGVDTGELFF.

This clonotype has just a few counts. The chain combines TRBV11-2 with TRBJ1-4; the D gene is possibly TRBD1 (5 bases). This CDR3 has 13 amino acids. Trimming pared 5 bases from V and 10 bases from J, leaving 14 bases between. CDR1 is SGHAT and CDR2 is FQNNGV in the germline V gene. CDR3 nucleotides: TGTGCCAGCAGCCCGGGACGGTCCGGAAAACTGTTTTTT. Translated, it gives CASSPGRSGKLFF.

J is TRBJ2-7 and V is TRBV12-3 or TRBV12-4, with 11 bases aligning to TRBD2. This CDR3 region has 14 residues. The junction had 8 bases not matched to a gene; V was cut back by 7 bases and J by 6 bases. The CDR3: CASTLSGRALEQYF. The CDR3 DNA follows: TGTGCCAGCACCCTTAGCGGGAGGGCCCTCGAGCAGTACTTC.

The CDR3 DNA reads TGCAGTGCAGGGGGGGGAAGGAACACTGAAGCTTTCTTT. This codes for CSAGGGRNTEAFF. This chain links TRBV20-1 with TRBJ1-1; possible D gene TRBD1, 6 bases. This CDR3 contains 13 residues. With 6 bases removed from V and 1 base from J, the gap between germline ends came to 12 bases. Germline values: CDR1 DFQATT, CDR2 SNEGSKA (reference sequence).

This rearrangement joins TRBV27 to TRBJ2-4; TRBD2 matches at 9 bases. In germline, CDR1 is MNHEY, CDR2 SMNVEV (reference sequence). The V segment lost 4 bases and the J segment 12 bases; nucleotides outside the gene matches: 10. This CDR3 spans 14 amino acids. The CDR3 nucleotides are TGTGCCAGCAGTTCCCTAGCGGGGAGGGACAATCAGTACTTC. This codes for CASSSLAGRDNQYF.

The chain couples TRBV14 to TRBJ1-6, with unresolved D. Trimming cost V 4 bases and J 3 bases, with 10 bases left between them. The CDR3 runs to 15 residues. Germline V CDR1 and CDR2: SGHDN, FVKESK. The CDR3 sequence is CASSPQVGYNSPLHF. As DNA, the CDR3 is TGTGCCAGCAGCCCGCAAGTAGGCTATAATTCACCCCTCCACTTT.

This sequence joins TRBV4-1 and TRBJ2-3; D unresolved. V was clipped by 5 bases and J by 3 bases, with 24 bases between them. The germline V gene has CDR1 MGHRA and CDR2 YSYEKL. The CDR3 is made up of 18 amino acids. The CDR3 DNA reads as TGCGCCAGCAGCGAACCTAATGGGCGATCTATTTGGACAGATACGCAGTATTTT. This codes for CASSEPNGRSIWTDTQYF.